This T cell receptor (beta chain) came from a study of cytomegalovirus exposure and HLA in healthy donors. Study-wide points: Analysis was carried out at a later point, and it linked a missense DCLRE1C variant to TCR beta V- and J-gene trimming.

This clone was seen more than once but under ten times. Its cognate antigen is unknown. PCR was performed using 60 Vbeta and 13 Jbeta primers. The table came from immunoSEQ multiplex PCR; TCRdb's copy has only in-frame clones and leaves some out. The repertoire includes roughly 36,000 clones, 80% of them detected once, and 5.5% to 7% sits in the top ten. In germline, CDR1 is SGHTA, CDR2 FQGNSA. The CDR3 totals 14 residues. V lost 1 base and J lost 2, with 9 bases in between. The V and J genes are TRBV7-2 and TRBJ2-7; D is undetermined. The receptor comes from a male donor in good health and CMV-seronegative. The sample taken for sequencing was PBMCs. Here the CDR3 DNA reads TGTGCCAGCAGCTTAGTCGCGAATACCTACGAGCAGTACTTC. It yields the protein CASSLVANTYEQYF.